Given below is one TCR beta chain in context. Its antigen is unknown. The sample holds no much larger clone one base away, and base qualities are not on file. The CDR3 regions of human TCRbeta chains were subjected to immunosequencing. On the study's bioinformatics: Repertoire TCRs were matched against a reference library of SARS-CoV-2-specific TCRs generated with the MIRA antigen-specificity platform. Breadth was defined as the fraction of unique TCRs that were SARS-CoV-2-associated. Depth was defined as the fraction of total T cells that were SARS-CoV-2-associated. Using the MIRA data, each spike-specific TCR was mapped to the spike region that the TCR reacts to and placed in a CD4 or CD8 class. Log10-transformed breadth and depth values were compared by one-way ANOVA with Sidak's multiple comparisons tests. TCRdb obtained this table from immuneACCESS and retained in-frame rearrangements with V and J assigned. These tables miss some clones; where compared with another copy, unresolved V genes account for less than half of the shortfall, and the remainder is unexplained. Clone size and the V and J calls come from that table; the DNA yielded D and trimming. This sample has around 130,000 clones in its table, and roughly 84% of those were observed once. The ten largest clones capture around 12% of the sample.

Reading from cysteine to phenylalanine, the CDR3 counts 16 amino acids. Only the CDR3 region is kept as DNA, spanning 48 bases read in frame from base 1. A distance of 18 bases separates the germline ends of V and J, which lose 6 bases and 4 bases respectively. CDR1 KGHSH and CDR2 LQKENI were looked up in the germline V gene. This entry belongs to a study of T cell responses to AZD1222 COVID-19 vaccine (dated by TCRdb to about 2021). For context, the study as a whole: AZD1222 recipients whose second dose came at about 4 weeks and those whose second dose came at about 12 weeks were combined into one group, since spike-specific TCR depth and breadth did not differ between the two schedules. A total of over 230 trial participants underwent TCR sequencing, of whom about 200 had received two doses of AZD1222 and about 25 had received two doses of the MenACWY control vaccine. Trial participants were enrolled into age subgroups of 18-55, 56-69 and 70-plus years, which contained about 150, 28 and 57 TCR-sequenced participants, respectively. What the study reported, not specific to this receptor: No day 14 peak-response samples were available, so repertoires were characterized only after the peak T cell response. The vaccine-associated CD4 TCRs covered the entire spike protein, and the dominant responses fell in regions 160-218 and 743-854. Nearly half of unique spike-specific TCRs reportedly recognized epitopes outside regions mutated in the B.1.351 and B.1.1.7 variants. After two AZD1222 doses, spike-specific TCR breadth and depth were significantly higher than at day 0 and than in MenACWY recipients. Only 5 to 7 AZD1222 recipients were SARS-CoV-2 seropositive at baseline, limiting conclusions about previously exposed vaccinees. The 56-69-year group was small, and its depth increase did not reach significance, likely because of low power. Participants were mostly white British, with more females than males. The authors suggested clonal diversity may have been underestimated.

Interpreted using the paper, the time point label stands for: baseline before first vaccination. Vaccinee samples were obtained from the UK trials COV001 and COV002, which included a single-blind randomized controlled phase 2/3 trial of AZD1222 (ChAdOx1 nCoV-19) in healthy adults. For TCRbeta chain sequencing, PBMC samples from trial participants were taken at day 0 and at day 28 after the second dose. This chain is built from TRBV18 and TRBJ1-4; no D gene call is confident. The source is an adult in good health. Here the sequenced sample was peripheral blood, taken on day 0 of AZD1222 vaccination. The nucleotide sequence reads as follows: TGTGCCAGCTCTCCCAATTCCGGCCGCTATAATGAAAAACTGTTTTTT. Its protein is CASSPNSGRYNEKLFF.